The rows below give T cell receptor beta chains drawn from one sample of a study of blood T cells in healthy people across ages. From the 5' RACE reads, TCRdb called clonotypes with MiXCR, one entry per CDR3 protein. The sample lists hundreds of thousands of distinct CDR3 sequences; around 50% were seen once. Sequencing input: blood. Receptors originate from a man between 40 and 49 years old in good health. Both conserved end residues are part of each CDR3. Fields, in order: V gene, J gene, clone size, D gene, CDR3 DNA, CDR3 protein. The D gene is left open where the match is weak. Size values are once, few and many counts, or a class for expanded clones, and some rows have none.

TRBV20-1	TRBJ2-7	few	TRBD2	TGCAGTGCTAGTGGCGGGAGGCTCTCCTACGAGCAGTACTTC	CSASGGRLSYEQYF
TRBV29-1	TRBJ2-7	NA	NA	TGCAGCGTTGTTGTCGTCTCCTACGAGCAGTACTTC	CSVVVVSYEQYF
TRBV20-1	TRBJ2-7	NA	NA	TGCAGTGCTAGAGATCTTTCAACAGGGATTTTCTACGAGCAGTACTTC	CSARDLSTGIFYEQYF
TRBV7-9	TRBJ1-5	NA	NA	TGTGCCAGCAGCCCTACGGGACTCCAGCAGCCCCAGCATTTT	CASSPTGLQQPQHF
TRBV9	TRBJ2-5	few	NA	TGTGCCAGCAGCGGAACACGTGGGGGTGAGACCCAGTACTTC	CASSGTRGGETQYF
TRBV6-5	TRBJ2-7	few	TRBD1	TGTGCCAGCAGTTACGCCCGAGGGACAGTCACCTACGAGCAGTACTTC	CASSYARGTVTYEQYF
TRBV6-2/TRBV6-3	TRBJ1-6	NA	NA	TGTGCCAGCAGTGACAACCGATGGGGTTATTCACCCCTCCACTTT	CASSDNRWGYSPLHF
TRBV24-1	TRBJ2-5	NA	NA	TGTGCCACCAGTGATCACGACAGGCAACACAATGAGCAGTACTTC	CATSDHDRQHNEQYF
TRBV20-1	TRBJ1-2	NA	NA	TGCAGTGCTAGAGTTGGGCAAACCTATGGCTACACCTTC	CSARVGQTYGYTF
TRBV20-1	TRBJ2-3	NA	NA	TGCAGTGCTAGAGATCCTAGAGTGGACAGCCTCACAGATACGCAGTATTTT	CSARDPRVDSLTDTQYF
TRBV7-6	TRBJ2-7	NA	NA	TGTGCCAGCAGCCCGCGGAGAGACCTTTTCGAGCAGTACTTC	CASSPRRDLFEQYF
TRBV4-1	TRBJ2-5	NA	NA	TGCGCCAGCAGCCAAGATCCCAACCAAGAGACCCAGTACTTC	CASSQDPNQETQYF
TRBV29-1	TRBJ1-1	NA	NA	TGCAGCGGCACGTGGGCCACTGAAGCTTTCTTT	CSGTWATEAFF
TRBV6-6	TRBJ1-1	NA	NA	TGTGCCAGCAGTTACTCGCAGCCTCTGAACACTGAAGCTTTCTTT	CASSYSQPLNTEAFF
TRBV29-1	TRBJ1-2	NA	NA	TGCAGCGTCGATACGGCGGAGATGGGGGGACATGGCTACACCTTC	CSVDTAEMGGHGYTF
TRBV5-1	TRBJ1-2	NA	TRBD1	TGCGCCAGCAGCTGGGGGACAGGCCTCGGCTATGGCTACACCTTC	CASSWGTGLGYGYTF
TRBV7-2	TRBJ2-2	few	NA	TGTGCCAGCAGCTTAGATGGCCATTTAACCGGGGAGCTGTTTTTT	CASSLDGHLTGELFF
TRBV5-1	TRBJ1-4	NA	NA	TGCGCCAGCAGCTGGACCCCGGGGGAGGTTGAAAAACTGTTTTTT	CASSWTPGEVEKLFF
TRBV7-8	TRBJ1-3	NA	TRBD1	TGTGCCAGCAGCTCGATGGACAGGGTGTCTGGAAACACCATATATTTT	CASSSMDRVSGNTIYF
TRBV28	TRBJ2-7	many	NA	TGTGCCACATCTGTGGGTGTGGGGTACGAGCAGTACTTC	CATSVGVGYEQYF
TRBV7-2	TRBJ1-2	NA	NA	TGTGCCAGCAGCTTAGTACAGGAGTCGATACGCTATGGCTACACCTTC	CASSLVQESIRYGYTF
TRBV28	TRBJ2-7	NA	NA	TGTGCCAGCACCCCCGGTTGGTACGAGCAGTACTTC	CASTPGWYEQYF
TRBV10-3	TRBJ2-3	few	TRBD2	TGTGCCATTGGGAGGGTTAGCACAGATACGCAGTATTTT	CAIGRVSTDTQYF
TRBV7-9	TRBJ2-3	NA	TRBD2	TGTGCCAGCAGAAAACCGGGACTAGCGGAGGGAGATACGCAGTATTTT	CASRKPGLAEGDTQYF
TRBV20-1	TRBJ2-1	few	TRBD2	TGCAGTGCTAGATTACGGCGGGGGACTATGTTGAATGAGCAGTTCTTC	CSARLRRGTMLNEQFF
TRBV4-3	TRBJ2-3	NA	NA	TGCGCCAGCAGCCAAGATCTGGCGGGTCCAGGGGGGAATACGCAGTATTTT	CASSQDLAGPGGNTQYF
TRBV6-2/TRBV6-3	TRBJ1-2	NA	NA	TGTGCCAGCAGCCGTCGGACAGACGCTAACTATGGCTACACCTTC	CASSRRTDANYGYTF
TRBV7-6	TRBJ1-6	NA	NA	TGTGCCAGCAGCTTGTCCCAGAATTCACCCCTCCACTTT	CASSLSQNSPLHF
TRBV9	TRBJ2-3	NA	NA	TGTGCCAGCAGCGTTTCAGCAAACGGACTGGACGCAAGCACAGATACGCAGTATTTT	CASSVSANGLDASTDTQYF
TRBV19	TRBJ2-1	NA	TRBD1	TGTGCCAGTAGTATACCGGGGACAGCCCTTCAGACCAATGAGCAGTTCTTC	CASSIPGTALQTNEQFF
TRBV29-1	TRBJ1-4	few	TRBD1	TGCAGCGTTGGGCCGGGACAGGGGACGCGAGGTCGCGAAAAACTGTTTTTT	CSVGPGQGTRGREKLFF
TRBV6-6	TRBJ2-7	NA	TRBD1	TGTGCCAGCAGTAGACAACCGACAGGGATCTACGAGCAGTACTTC	CASSRQPTGIYEQYF
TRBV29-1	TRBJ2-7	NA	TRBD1	TGTGGCAGGGGGACCTACGAGCAGTACTTC	CGRGTYEQYF
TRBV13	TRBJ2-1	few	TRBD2	TGTGCCAGCAGCCCTCTTGCTAGCGGCCTACGCTCCTACAATGAGCAGTTCTTC	CASSPLASGLRSYNEQFF
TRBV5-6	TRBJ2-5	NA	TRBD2	TGTGCCAGCAGTTATCCCCCTAGCGGGGGGGCAACCCAGTACTTC	CASSYPPSGGATQYF
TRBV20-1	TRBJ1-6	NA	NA	TGCAGTGCGGTAAGCTCCTATAATTCACCCCTCCACTTT	CSAVSSYNSPLHF
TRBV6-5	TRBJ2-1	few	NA	TGTGCCAGCAGTAGGGACAACCGAAACAGTGAGCAGTTCTTC	CASSRDNRNSEQFF
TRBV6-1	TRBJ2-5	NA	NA	TGTGCCAGCAGGGCCAAGACAGAGCTTCAAGAGACCCAGTACTTC	CASRAKTELQETQYF
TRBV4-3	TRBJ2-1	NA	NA	TGCGCCAGCAGCCAAAATAGCGGTACGTCCTACAATGAGCAGTTCTTC	CASSQNSGTSYNEQFF
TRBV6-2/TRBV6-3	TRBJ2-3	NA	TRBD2	TGTGCCAGCAGCGCTGTAACCACCGGGACTAGCGGGAGAACAGATACGCAGTATTTT	CASSAVTTGTSGRTDTQYF
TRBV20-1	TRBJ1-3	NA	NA	TGCAGTGCTAGACGGGTTGGCCGGGTCGGAGCCTCTGGAAACACCATATATTTT	CSARRVGRVGASGNTIYF
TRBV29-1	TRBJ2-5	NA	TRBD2	TGCAGCGTTGAATTTATAGCGGGAAGAGAGGATGAGCAGTACTTC	CSVEFIAGREDEQYF
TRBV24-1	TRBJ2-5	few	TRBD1	TGTGCCACCAGTGACCCTGGACAGGGAGAGACCCAGTACTTC	CATSDPGQGETQYF
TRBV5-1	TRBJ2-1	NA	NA	TGCGCCAGCAGCCCAGCGAGGGACAGCGGGCTTGAGCAGTTCTTC	CASSPARDSGLEQFF
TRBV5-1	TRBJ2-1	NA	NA	TGCGCCAGCAGCTTGGGGAACAGGGATTGGGAGCAGTTCTTC	CASSLGNRDWEQFF
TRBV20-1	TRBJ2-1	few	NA	TGCAGTGCTGGGCTAGCGTCCTACAATGAGCAGTTCTTC	CSAGLASYNEQFF